This T cell receptor (beta chain) appears in the sequencing data of a study of T cell responses to AZD1222 COVID-19 vaccine. The germline gives CDR1 SGHVS, CDR2 FNYEAQ. V was cut by 1 base and J by 7 bases, with 10 bases left in between. The CDR3 length is 13 residues. Notes on the study in general: Baseline seropositivity characterized only a handful of AZD1222 recipients. Increases in Spike-specific TCR breadth and depth were seen after two AZD1222 doses. The repertoires were collected only after the peak T cell response. White British ancestry dominated among donors, who included more females, and clonal diversity was possibly underestimated.

Note on this clone: The antigen is not known.

Data came from immunoSEQ multiplex PCR; TCRdb stores just in-frame clones and leaves some out. Among under 170,000 clones, more than 85% were seen once, and the ten largest hold 3% to 4%. The chain has TRBV7-6 and TRBJ1-2; unclear D gene. The receptor was derived from an adult who received the AZD1222 COVID-19 vaccine. This specimen consisted of peripheral blood, obtained 28 days after the second AZD1222 dose. Here the CDR3 DNA reads TGTGCCAGCAGCTTAGGTTCTTATGGTGGCTACACCTTC. Its protein product is CASSLGSYGGYTF.